The TCR beta chain described here comes from a study of identical twins. Unique molecular identifiers were present on the cDNA, and a universal primer site came from template switching. A single record per CDR3 protein comes from TCRdb applying MiXCR to the 5' RACE reads. The sample lists about 220,000 distinct CDR3 sequences, 7.5% seen once, with under 6% in the top ten. This clonotype was picked up many times. Its specificity is not known. Study observations and caveats: Models underestimated TCR alpha sharing (out-of-frame) in monozygotic twins. An excess of low generation probability was shown by twin-shared out-of-frame alpha sequences.

The CDR3 is made up of 14 amino acids. The J segment lost 3 bases and the V segment lost 5 bases, leaving 5 bases of the junction unmatched. Germline CDR1 and CDR2: SQVTM and ANQGSEA. The donors were all healthy and Caucasian. These same data were also listed under a study on yellow fever vaccine responses in identical twins.

The sequencing input was CD8+ T cells sorted from blood. J is TRBJ2-1 and V is TRBV29-1; 9 bases map to TRBD2. The receptor's source is a woman aged 18-35 years in good health. CDR3 in amino acids: CSVSAGGDYNEQFF. The CDR3 nucleotides read TGCAGCGTTTCAGCGGGAGGCGACTACAATGAGCAGTTCTTC.